These 14 T cell receptor beta chains were sequenced from one sample in a study of tumor and adjacent non-tumor tissue in lung cancer. The library came from three nested PCR rounds adapted from ARM-PCR protocols. TCRdb analysed the multiplex PCR reads with MiXCR anew, one entry per CDR3 protein. The sample contains almost 75,000 distinct CDR3 sequences, around 70% of which appear only once. The template was RNA from unsorted bulk tissue. This non-tumor lung sample came from over 3 cm beyond the tumor edge. Sequencing input: distant non-tumor lung tissue. These receptors were taken from a woman aged 50 to 60 with non-small cell lung cancer.

This sequence joins TRBV5-4 and TRBJ2-7; D possibly corresponds to TRBD2 (5 bases). Germline loops: CDR1 SGHNT, CDR2 YYREEE (reference sequence). Trimming took off 3 bases at V and 4 bases at J, with 14 bases between the two ends. The CDR3 totals 14 residues. CDR3 residues: CASSSSGLQYEQYF. The CDR3 bases are TGTGCCAGCAGCTCGTCGGGATTGCAGTACGAGCAGTACTTC.

This clonotype showed up just once. One end of the junction is discordant with germline, which a read error may explain. V is TRBV6-2 or TRBV6-3 and J is TRBJ2-7, with D hard to call. The CDR3 extends over 17 amino acids. Germline-derived CDR1 and CDR2 are MNHEY and SVGEGT. This CDR3 reads CASSPPSFGTRSYKQYF. CDR3 nucleotide sequence: TGTGCCAGCAGTCCGCCGAGTTTCGGAACGAGATCCTACAAGCAGTACTTC.

Concerning this clonotype: The junction differs from germline at one of its ends, possibly a read error. The chain combines TRBV11-2 with TRBJ2-7; maybe TRBD1 (6 bases). The CDR3 length is 15 residues. From germline, CDR1 is SGHAT and CDR2 FQNNGV. CDR3 DNA sequence: TGTGCCAGCAGCATAGGTGGACAGAGCTCCTACGAGCAGTGCTTC. This codes for CASSIGGQSSYEQCF. Based on the CDR3 plus reference TRBV11-2 and TRBJ2-7, the full variable domain is EAGVAQSPRYKIIEKRQSVAFWCNPISGHATLYWYQQILGQGPKLLIQFQNNGVVDDSQLPKDRFSAERLKGVDSTLKIQPAKLEDSAVYLCASSIGGQSSYEQCFGPGTRLTVT.

On this clonotype itself: This may come from a read error, since a much larger clone is one base off. CDR3 coding DNA: TGCAGCGTTGGACATGGGGGCGGGACCGGGGATCTGTTTTTT. Protein sequence: CSVGHGGGTGDLFF. V usage is TRBV29-1 and J usage is TRBJ2-2, with D perhaps matching TRBD1 or TRBD2 (6 bases each). The V gene's germline CDR1 is SQVTM and CDR2 ANQGSEA. CDR3 length equals 14 residues.

A word on this clonotype: A much larger clonotype is one base distant, so this may be a read error. The genes are TRBV6-2 or TRBV6-3 and TRBJ2-1; no clear D gene. The length of the CDR3 is 15 residues. With 3 bases removed from V and 6 bases from J, the gap between germline ends came to 15 bases. Germline V gene data show CDR1 as MNHEY and CDR2 as SVGEGT. The DNA of the CDR3 is TGTGCCAGCAGTTATAGTAGGATTAGTTCCAATGAGCAGTTCTTC. It yields the protein CASSYSRISSNEQFF.

In the case of this clonotype: No conserved phenylalanine or tryptophan is present at the end of the CDR3, so a read error is the likely explanation. J is TRBJ2-3 and V is TRBV5-6; 9 bases line up with TRBD2. The CDR3 spans 15 residues. The germline V gene encodes CDR1 SGHDT and CDR2 YYEEEE. The CDR3 here is CASSQLAGARDKQYS. The CDR3 DNA reads as TGTGCCAGCAGCCAATTAGCGGGAGCAAGAGATAAGCAGTATTCT.

Turning to this clonotype: The CDR3 does not end in the conserved phenylalanine or tryptophan, so this is likely a read error. The chain links TRBV6-6 to TRBJ1-1, with 7 positions matching TRBD1. CDR1 and CDR2 (germline): MNHNY, SVGAGI (reference sequence). The CDR3 extends over 15 amino acids. CDR3 coding DNA: TGTGTCAGCACACCTGGAGGACAGGCAGACACTGAAGCTTTCTAT. Its translation is CVSTPGGQADTEAFY.

This clonotype came up once. V and J are TRBV6-1 and TRBJ1-5; D is ambiguous. The germline V and J ends were trimmed by 4 bases and 4 bases, with 11 bases remaining between them. This CDR3 has 14 residues. Germline CDR1 is MNHNS and CDR2 is SASEGT. The CDR3 loop reads CASSASHLNQPQHF. In DNA form, the CDR3 reads TGTGCCAGCAGTGCCTCCCATCTTAATCAGCCCCAGCATTTT.

Of note for this clonotype: A junction end diverges from the germline sequence, so it may reflect a read error. The chain couples TRBV7-3 to TRBJ2-1, with TRBD1 matching over 7 bases. The CDR3 is 15 amino acids. Germline CDR1 reads SGHTA; CDR2 reads FQGTGA. The CDR3 sequence: CASSLTGYAYNERFF. The CDR3, as DNA: TGTGCCAGCAGCTTGACAGGGTACGCCTACAATGAGCGGTTCTTC.

Note on this clonotype: It is likely a read error, because the conserved phenylalanine at the end of the CDR3 is missing. The DNA is left out, because the CDR3 cannot be placed on it with certainty; the CDR3 is given as TCRdb lists it. The chain links TRBV11-2 to TRBJ2-7. CDR1 SGHAT and CDR2 FQNNGV come from the germline V gene. The CDR3 comprises 13 residues, both ends counted. CDR3 sequence reads: CASNLAAGDEHYL.

This clonotype has only a few counts. The germline gene is not matched at one end of the junction; a read error may be the cause. This chain uses TRBV11-1 with TRBJ2-5; the D gene is possibly TRBD2 (5 bases). In germline, CDR1 is SGHAT, CDR2 FQDESV (reference sequence). This CDR3 region has 14 residues. CDR3 in amino acids: CASSLVGGQETQYF. The CDR3 DNA is TGTGCCAGCAGCTTAGTAGGAGGCCAAGAGACGCAGTACTTC.

As regards this clonotype: A read error is likely, as this CDR3 ends without the conserved phenylalanine or tryptophan. It is unclear where the CDR3 begins or ends on the DNA, so no DNA is shown, and the CDR3 is as TCRdb lists it. The V gene is TRBV28, the J gene TRBJ2-1; the table's D gene call, TRBD2, was not cross checked with the DNA. The CDR3 comprises 14 residues, both ends counted. Germline lookup yields CDR1 MDHEN and CDR2 SYDVKM. The CDR3 protein is CASSRQALYNVQLV.

This chain connects TRBV23-1 to TRBJ2-7; D ambiguous. TRBV23-1 is labeled an ORF, and its function is uncertain. V shed 3 bases and J shed 3 bases, with 12 bases lying between them. The CDR3 extends over 14 amino acids. Here the CDR3 reads CASSHKGDHYEQYF. The DNA for the CDR3 is TGCGCCAGCAGTCACAAGGGCGACCACTACGAGCAGTACTTC.

Concerning this clonotype: A much larger clone lies a single base off, so this may be a read error. The chain couples TRBV28 to TRBJ2-7; 7 positions match TRBD1. This CDR3 has 14 residues. Germline CDR1 MDHEN, CDR2 SYDVKM. Trimming removed 6 bases from V and 7 bases from J; junction bases left unmatched: 12. The CDR3 DNA reads as TGTGCCAGCAGAAAACCAACACAGGGGCGAGAGCAGTACTTC. The encoded protein is CASRKPTQGREQYF. Based on the CDR3 plus reference TRBV28 and TRBJ2-7, the full variable domain is DVKVTQSSRYLVKRTGEKVFLECVQDMDHENMFWYRQDPGLGLRLIYFSYDVKMKEKGDIPEGYSVSREKKERFSLILESASTNQTSMYLCASRKPTQGREQYFGPGTRLTVT.